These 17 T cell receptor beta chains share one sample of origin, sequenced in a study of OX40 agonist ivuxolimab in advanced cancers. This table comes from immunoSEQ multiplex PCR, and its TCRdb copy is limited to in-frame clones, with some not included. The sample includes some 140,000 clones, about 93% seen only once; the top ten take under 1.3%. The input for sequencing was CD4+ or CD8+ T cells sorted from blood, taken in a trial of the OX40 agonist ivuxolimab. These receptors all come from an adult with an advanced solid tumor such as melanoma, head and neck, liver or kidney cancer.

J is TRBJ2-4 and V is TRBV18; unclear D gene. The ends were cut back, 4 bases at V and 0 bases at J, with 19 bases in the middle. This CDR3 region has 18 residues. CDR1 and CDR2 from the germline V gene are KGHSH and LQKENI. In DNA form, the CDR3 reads TGTGCCAGCTCACGAGCCGGGCCGTGGGTCCTAGCCAAAAACATTCAGTACTTC. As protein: CASSRAGPWVLAKNIQYF.

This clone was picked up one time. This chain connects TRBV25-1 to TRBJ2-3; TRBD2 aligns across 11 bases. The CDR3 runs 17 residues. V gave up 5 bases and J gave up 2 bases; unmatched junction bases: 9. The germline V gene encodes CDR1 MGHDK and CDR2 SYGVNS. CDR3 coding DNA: TGTGCCAGCAGTCAGGGGGTAGCGGGAGGGTACACAGATACGCAGTATTTT. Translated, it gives CASSQGVAGGYTDTQYF.

CDR3 region: CASMRHLELVTEAFF. The DNA of the CDR3 is TGTGCCAGCATGCGACACCTGGAATTAGTGACTGAAGCTTTCTTT. The V call is TRBV2, the J call TRBJ1-1; no clear D gene. Trimming shortened V by 7 bases and J by 5 bases, and 20 bases separated the two germline ends. The germline V gene encodes CDR1 SNHLY and CDR2 FYNNEI. CDR3 length: 15 residues. The full variable domain, in which reference TRBV2 and TRBJ1-1 provide the parts outside the CDR3, is EPEVTQTPSHQVTQMGQEVILRCVPISNHLYFYWYRQILGQKVEFLVSFYNNEISEKSEIFDDQFSVERPDGSNFTLKIRSTKLEDSAMYFCASMRHLELVTEAFFGQGTRLTVV.

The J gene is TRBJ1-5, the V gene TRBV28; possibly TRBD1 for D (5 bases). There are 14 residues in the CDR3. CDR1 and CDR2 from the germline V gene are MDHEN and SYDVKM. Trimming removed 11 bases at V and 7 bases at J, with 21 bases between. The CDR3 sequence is CAGLSVGVGQPQHF. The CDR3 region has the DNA TGTGCCGGGTTAAGCGTGGGGGTCGGGCAGCCCCAGCATTTT.

The CDR3 sequence is CASSSWGRALSGANVLTF. The CDR3 DNA reads TGTGCCAGTAGTAGCTGGGGCAGGGCTCTCTCTGGGGCCAACGTCCTGACTTTC. V gene TRBV19 combines with J gene TRBJ2-6; perhaps TRBD1 as D (5 bases). V shed 4 bases and J shed 0 bases, with 16 bases lying between them. The germline CDR1 and CDR2 sequences are LNHDA and SQIVND (reference sequence). This CDR3 comprises 18 residues.

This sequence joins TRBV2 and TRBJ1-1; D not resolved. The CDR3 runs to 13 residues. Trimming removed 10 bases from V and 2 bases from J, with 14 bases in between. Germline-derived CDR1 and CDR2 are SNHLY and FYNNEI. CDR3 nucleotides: TGTGCCAACAGAGGCGGGCTAAACACTGAAGCTTTCTTT. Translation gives CANRGGLNTEAFF.

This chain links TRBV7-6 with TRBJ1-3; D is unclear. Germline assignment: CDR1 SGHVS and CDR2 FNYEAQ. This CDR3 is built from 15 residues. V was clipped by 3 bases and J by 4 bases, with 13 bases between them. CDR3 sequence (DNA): TGTGCCAGCAGCTTTGCCCCCTCGACAGGAAACACCATATATTTT. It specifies CASSFAPSTGNTIYF.

CDR3 in amino acids: CASRSPPGGTQYF. CDR3 coding DNA: TGTGCCAGCAGGTCCCCACCGGGGGGAACGCAGTATTTT. This rearrangement joins TRBV6-5 to TRBJ2-3, with TRBD2 identical over 7 bases. Per the germline V gene, CDR1 is MNHEY and CDR2 is SVGAGI. The CDR3 spans 13 residues. V dropped 6 bases and J dropped 9; count of bases not matched to a gene: 9.

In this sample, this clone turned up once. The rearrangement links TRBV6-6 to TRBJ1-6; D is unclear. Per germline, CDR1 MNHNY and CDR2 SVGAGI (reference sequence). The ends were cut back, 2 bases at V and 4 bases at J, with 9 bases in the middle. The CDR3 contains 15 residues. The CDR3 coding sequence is TGTGCCAGCAGTTACCAGGCATATTATAATTCACCCCTCCACTTT. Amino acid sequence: CASSYQAYYNSPLHF.

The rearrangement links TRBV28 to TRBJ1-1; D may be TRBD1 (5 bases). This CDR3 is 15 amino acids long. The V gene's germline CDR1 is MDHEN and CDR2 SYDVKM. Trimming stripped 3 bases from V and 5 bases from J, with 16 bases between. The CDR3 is CASSFLGPGKTEAFF. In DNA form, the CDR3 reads TGTGCCAGCAGTTTCTTGGGGCCAGGGAAAACTGAAGCTTTCTTT.

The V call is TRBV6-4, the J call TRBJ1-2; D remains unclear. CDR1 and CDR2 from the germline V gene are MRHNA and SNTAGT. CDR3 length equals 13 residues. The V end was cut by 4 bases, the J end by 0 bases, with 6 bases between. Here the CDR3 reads CASSAAANYGYTF. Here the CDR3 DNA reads TGTGCCAGCAGTGCGGCAGCTAACTATGGCTACACCTTC.

DNA for the CDR3: TGTGCCAGCAGCGCCCCCGGACTAGCGGGGAGTGACACAGATACGCAGTATTTT. It yields the protein CASSAPGLAGSDTDTQYF. The gene calls are TRBV9 and TRBJ2-3, with TRBD2 matching over 12 bases. This CDR3 spans 18 amino acids. Germline V gene lookup returns CDR1 SGDLS and CDR2 YYNGEE. V dropped 3 bases and J dropped 2; count of bases not matched to a gene: 10. The whole variable domain, remainder taken from reference TRBV9 and TRBJ2-3, is DSGVTQTPKHLITATGQRVTLRCSPRSGDLSVYWYQQSLDQGLQFLIQYYNGEERAKGNILERFSAQQFPDLHSELNLSSLELGDSALYFCASSAPGLAGSDTDTQYFGPGTRLTVL.

As DNA, the CDR3 is TGTGCCAGCAGAACCGGACAGTACAATCAGCCCCAGCATTTT. As protein: CASRTGQYNQPQHF. V and J are TRBV28 and TRBJ1-5; D possibly corresponds to TRBD1 (6 bases). CDR1 MDHEN and CDR2 SYDVKM come from the germline V gene. The CDR3 is 14 residues long. Trimming shortened V by 6 bases and J by 3 bases, and 12 bases separated the two germline ends. Full variable domain (missing parts from reference TRBV28 and TRBJ1-5): DVKVTQSSRYLVKRTGEKVFLECVQDMDHENMFWYRQDPGLGLRLIYFSYDVKMKEKGDIPEGYSVSREKKERFSLILESASTNQTSMYLCASRTGQYNQPQHFGDGTRLSIL.

CDR3 DNA sequence: TGTGCCAGAAGCTTAGCAACTCGGACTAGCGGGGGTTGTACCTCCTACAATGAGCAGTTCTTC. Protein: CARSLATRTSGGCTSYNEQFF. This chain connects TRBV7-5 to TRBJ2-1; the D call of TRBD2 is as the table states it, not checked on the DNA. TRBV7-5 is reported as a pseudogene. CDR3 length equals 21 residues.

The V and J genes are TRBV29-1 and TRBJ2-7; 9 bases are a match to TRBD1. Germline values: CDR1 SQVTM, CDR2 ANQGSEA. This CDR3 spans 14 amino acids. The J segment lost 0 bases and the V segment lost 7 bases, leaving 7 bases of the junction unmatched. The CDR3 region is CSAQRDRDSYEQYF. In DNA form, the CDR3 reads TGCAGCGCTCAAAGGGACAGGGACTCCTACGAGCAGTACTTC.

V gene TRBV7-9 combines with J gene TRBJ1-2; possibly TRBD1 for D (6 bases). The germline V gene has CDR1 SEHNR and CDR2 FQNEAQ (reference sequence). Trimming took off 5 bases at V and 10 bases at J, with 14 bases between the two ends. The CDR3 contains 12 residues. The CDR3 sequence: CASSRDTQNYTF. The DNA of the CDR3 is TGTGCCAGCAGCCGGGACACCCAGAACTACACCTTC. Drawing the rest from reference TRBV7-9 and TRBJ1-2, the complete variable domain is DTGVSQNPRHKITKRGQNVTFRCDPISEHNRLYWYRQTLGQGPEFLTYFQNEAQLEKSRLLSDRFSAERPKGSFSTLEIQRTEQGDSAMYLCASSRDTQNYTFGSGTRLTVV.

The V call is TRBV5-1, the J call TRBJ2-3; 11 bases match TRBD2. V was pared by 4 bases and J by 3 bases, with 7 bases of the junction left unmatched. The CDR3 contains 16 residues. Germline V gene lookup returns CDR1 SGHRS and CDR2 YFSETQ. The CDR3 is CASSDLAGGETDTQYF. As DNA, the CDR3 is TGCGCCAGCAGCGATCTAGCGGGAGGCGAGACAGATACGCAGTATTTT.